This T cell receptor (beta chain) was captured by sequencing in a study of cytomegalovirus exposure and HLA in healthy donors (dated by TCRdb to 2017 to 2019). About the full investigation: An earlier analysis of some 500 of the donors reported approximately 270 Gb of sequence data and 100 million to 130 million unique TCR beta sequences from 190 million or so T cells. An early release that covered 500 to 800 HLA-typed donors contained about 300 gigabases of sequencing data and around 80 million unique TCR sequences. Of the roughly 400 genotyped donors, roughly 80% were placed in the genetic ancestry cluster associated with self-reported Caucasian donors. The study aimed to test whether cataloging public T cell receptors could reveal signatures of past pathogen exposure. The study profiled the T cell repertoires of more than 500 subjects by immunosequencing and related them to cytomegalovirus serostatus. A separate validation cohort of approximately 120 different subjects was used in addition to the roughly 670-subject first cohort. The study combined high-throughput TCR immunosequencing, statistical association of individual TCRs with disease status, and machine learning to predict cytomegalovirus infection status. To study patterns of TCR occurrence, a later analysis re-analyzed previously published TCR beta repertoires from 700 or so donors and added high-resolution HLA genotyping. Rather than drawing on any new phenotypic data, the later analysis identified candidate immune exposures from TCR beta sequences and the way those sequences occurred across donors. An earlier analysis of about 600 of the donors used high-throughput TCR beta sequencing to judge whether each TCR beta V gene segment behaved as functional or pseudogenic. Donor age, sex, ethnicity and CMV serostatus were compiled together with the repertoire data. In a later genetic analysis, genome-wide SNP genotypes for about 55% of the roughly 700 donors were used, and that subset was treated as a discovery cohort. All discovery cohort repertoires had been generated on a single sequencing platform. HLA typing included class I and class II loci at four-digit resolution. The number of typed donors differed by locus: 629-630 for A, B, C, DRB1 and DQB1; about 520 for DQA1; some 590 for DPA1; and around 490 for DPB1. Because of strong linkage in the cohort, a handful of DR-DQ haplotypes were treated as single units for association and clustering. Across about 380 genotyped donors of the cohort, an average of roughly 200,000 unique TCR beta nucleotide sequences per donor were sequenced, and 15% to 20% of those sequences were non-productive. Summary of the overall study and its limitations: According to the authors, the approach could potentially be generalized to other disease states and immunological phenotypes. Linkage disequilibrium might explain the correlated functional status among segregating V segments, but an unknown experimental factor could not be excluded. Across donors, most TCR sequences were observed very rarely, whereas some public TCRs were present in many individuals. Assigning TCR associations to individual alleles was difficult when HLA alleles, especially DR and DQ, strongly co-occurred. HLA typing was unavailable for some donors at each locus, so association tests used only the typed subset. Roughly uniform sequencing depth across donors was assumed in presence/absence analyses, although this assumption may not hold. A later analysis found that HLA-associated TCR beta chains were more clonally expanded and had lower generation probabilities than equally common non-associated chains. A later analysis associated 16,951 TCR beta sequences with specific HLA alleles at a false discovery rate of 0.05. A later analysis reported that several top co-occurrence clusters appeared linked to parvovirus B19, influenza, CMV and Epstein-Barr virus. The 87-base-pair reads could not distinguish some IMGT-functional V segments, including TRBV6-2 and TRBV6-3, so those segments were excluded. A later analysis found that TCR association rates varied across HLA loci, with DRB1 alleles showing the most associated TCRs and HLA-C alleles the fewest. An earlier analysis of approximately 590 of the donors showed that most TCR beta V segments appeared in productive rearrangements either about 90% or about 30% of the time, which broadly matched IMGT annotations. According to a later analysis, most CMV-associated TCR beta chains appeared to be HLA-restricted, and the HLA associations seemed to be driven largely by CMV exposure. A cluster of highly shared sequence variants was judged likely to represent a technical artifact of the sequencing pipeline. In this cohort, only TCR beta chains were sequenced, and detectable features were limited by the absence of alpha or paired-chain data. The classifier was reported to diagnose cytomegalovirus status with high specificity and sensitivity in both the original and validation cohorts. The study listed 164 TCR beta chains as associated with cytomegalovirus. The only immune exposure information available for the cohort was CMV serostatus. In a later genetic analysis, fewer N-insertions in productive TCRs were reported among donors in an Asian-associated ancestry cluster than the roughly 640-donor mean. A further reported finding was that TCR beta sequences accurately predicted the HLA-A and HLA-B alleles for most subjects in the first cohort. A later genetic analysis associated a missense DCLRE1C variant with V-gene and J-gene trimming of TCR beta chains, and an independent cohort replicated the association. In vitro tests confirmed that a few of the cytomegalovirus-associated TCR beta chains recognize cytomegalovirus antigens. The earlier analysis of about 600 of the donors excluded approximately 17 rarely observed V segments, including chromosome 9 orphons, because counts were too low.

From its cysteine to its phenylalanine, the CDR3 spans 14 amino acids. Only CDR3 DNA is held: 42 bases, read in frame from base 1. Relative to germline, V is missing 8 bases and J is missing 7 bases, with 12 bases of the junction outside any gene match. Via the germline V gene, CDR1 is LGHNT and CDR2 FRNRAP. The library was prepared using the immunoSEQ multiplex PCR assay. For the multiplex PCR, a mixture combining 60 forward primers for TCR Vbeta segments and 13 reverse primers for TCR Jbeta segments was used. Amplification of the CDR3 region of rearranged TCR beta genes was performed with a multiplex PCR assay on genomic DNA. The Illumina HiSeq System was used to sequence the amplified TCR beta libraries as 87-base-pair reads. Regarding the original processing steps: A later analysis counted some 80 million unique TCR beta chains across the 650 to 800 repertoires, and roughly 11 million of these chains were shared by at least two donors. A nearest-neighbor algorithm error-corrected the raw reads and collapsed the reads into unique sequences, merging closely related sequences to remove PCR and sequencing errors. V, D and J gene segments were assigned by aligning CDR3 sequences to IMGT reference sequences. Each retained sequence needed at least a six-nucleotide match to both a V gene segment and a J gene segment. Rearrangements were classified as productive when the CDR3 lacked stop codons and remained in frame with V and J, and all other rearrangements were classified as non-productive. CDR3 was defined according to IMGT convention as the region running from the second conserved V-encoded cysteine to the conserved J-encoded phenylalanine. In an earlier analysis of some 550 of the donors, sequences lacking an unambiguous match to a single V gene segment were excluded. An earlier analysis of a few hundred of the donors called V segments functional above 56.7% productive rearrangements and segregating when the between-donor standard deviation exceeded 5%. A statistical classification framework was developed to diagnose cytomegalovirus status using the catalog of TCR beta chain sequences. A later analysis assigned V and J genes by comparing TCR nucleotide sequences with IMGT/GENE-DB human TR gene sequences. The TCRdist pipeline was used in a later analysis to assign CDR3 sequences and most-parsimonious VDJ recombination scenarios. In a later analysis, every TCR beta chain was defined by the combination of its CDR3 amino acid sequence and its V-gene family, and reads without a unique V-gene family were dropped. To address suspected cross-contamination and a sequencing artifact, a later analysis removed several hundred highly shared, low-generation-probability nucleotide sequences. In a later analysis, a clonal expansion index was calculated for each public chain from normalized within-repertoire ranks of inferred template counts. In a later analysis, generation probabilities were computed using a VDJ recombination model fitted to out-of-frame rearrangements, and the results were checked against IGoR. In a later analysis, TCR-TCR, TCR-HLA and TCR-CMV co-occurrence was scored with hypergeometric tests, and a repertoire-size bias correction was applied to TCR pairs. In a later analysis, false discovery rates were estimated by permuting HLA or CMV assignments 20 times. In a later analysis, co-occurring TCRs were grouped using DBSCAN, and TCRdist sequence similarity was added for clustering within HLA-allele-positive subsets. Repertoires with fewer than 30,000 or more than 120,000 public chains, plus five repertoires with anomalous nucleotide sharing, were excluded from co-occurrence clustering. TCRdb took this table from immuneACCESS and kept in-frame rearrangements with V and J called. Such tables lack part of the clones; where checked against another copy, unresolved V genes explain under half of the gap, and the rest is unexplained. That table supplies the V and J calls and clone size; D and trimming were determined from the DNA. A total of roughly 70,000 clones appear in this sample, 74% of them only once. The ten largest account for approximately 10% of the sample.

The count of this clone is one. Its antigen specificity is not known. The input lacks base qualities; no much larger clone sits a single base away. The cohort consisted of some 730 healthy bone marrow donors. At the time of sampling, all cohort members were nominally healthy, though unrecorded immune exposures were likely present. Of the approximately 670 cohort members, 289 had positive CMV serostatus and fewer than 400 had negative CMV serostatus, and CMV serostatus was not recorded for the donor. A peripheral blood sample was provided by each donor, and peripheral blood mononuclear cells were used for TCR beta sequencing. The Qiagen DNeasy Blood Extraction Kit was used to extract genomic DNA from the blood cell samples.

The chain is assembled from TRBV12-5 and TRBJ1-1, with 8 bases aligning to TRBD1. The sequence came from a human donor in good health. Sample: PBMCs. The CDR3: CASSLDRATGEAFF. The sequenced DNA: TGTGCTAGTTCCCTGGACAGGGCGACAGGTGAAGCTTTCTTT.